A selection of T cell receptor beta chains follows, all from one sample in a study of blood T cells in healthy people across ages. MiXCR was run by TCRdb on the 5' RACE reads, yielding one entry per CDR3 protein. The data hold approximately 800,000 distinct CDR3 sequences, with over 45% observed a single time. Sequencing was done on a sample of blood. The receptors shown here come from a man aged 30-40 years in good health. Both conserved end residues are part of each CDR3. The D gene is left open where the match is weak. A clone size is listed for some rows: how often the clone was seen (once, few, many), or a class if it is expanded.

D | size | J | V | CDR3 | DNA
. | . | TRBJ2-3 | TRBV4-3 | CASSLRRGDTQYF | TGCGCCAGCAGCCTCCGGAGGGGGGATACGCAGTATTTT
. | once | TRBJ2-7 | TRBV10-3 | CAIRQSSYEQYF | TGTGCCATCAGACAGAGCTCCTACGAGCAGTACTTC
TRBD2 | . | TRBJ2-5 | TRBV7-6 | CASSSRLAGSLLETQYF | TGTGCCAGCAGCTCGAGACTAGCGGGGTCTCTGTTAGAGACCCAGTACTTC
. | few | TRBJ2-1 | TRBV7-8 | CASSSPRTLKEYNEQFF | TGTGCCAGCAGCTCACCCCGGACCCTGAAGGAATACAATGAGCAGTTCTTC
. | . | TRBJ2-7 | TRBV6-2/TRBV6-3 | CASSYSGSTLLSSSYEQYF | TGTGCCAGCAGTTACTCGGGTTCAACTTTACTATCCAGCTCCTACGAGCAGTACTTC
. | many | TRBJ2-7 | TRBV2 | CASSEERYEQYF | TGTGCCAGCAGTGAGGAGCGCTACGAGCAGTACTTC
. | . | TRBJ2-7 | TRBV3-1 | CASSQDIGGVVYNEQYF | TGTGCCAGCAGCCAAGATATCGGCGGGGTCGTATACAATGAGCAGTACTTC
TRBD2 | . | TRBJ2-1 | TRBV20-1 | CSAREGLAGNEEQFF | TGCAGTGCTAGAGAGGGACTAGCGGGGAATGAGGAGCAGTTCTTC
. | . | TRBJ2-3 | TRBV7-2 | CASRGGISTDTQYF | TGTGCCAGCAGGGGCGGGATAAGCACAGATACGCAGTATTTT
. | . | TRBJ2-3 | TRBV21-1 | CASSKGTGPSSTDTQYF | TGTGCCAGCAGCAAAGGTACAGGGCCTTCTAGCACAGATACGCAGTATTTT
. | . | TRBJ2-5 | TRBV29-1 | CSVAEGGSETQYF | TGCAGCGTTGCCGAGGGGGGGTCCGAGACCCAGTACTTC
. | . | TRBJ2-5 | TRBV6-6 | CASLPRLGGETQYF | TGTGCCAGCCTACCGAGGTTGGGAGGAGAGACCCAGTACTTC
TRBD2 | . | TRBJ2-7 | TRBV20-1 | CSAEGEAGGTYEQYF | TGCAGTGCAGAGGGGGAGGCGGGGGGTACGTACGAGCAGTACTTC
TRBD1 | few | TRBJ1-2 | TRBV12-3/TRBV12-4 | CASSPMGQATNYGYTF | TGTGCCAGCAGTCCGATGGGACAGGCGACTAACTATGGCTACACCTTC
TRBD2 | . | TRBJ2-1 | TRBV28 | CASSLSPLAGGYHKTNEQFF | TGTGCCAGCAGTTTATCCCCACTAGCGGGAGGCTACCATAAAACCAATGAGCAGTTCTTC
. | . | TRBJ2-7 | TRBV5-5 | CASSVGGVYEQYF | TGTGCCAGCAGTGTAGGGGGAGTCTACGAGCAGTACTTC
. | . | TRBJ1-5 | TRBV6-1 | CASIEGNPNSNQPQHF | TGTGCCAGCATTGAGGGGAATCCCAATAGCAATCAGCCCCAGCATTTT
. | . | TRBJ2-5 | TRBV3-1 | CASSTSETQYF | TGTGCCAGCAGCACCTCAGAGACCCAGTACTTC
. | . | TRBJ1-6 | TRBV20-1 | CSAAPPNSPLHF | TGCAGTGCCGCGCCCCCCAATTCACCCCTCCACTTT
. | . | TRBJ1-2 | TRBV7-2 | CASSLTWGEGIYGYTF | TGTGCCAGCAGCTTGACCTGGGGGGAGGGGATCTATGGCTACACCTTC
. | . | TRBJ2-1 | TRBV28 | CASSRDNYNEQFF | TGTGCCAGCAGCCGGGACAACTACAATGAGCAGTTCTTC
TRBD1 | . | TRBJ2-7 | TRBV6-1 | CASRRDRGPYEQYF | TGTGCCAGTCGCCGGGACAGGGGCCCCTACGAGCAGTACTTC
. | . | TRBJ2-7 | TRBV6-2/TRBV6-3 | CASSYYSGRSYEQYF | TGTGCCAGCAGTTACTATTCCGGGCGATCCTACGAGCAGTACTTC
. | . | TRBJ2-4 | TRBV20-1 | CSASPGRTQYF | TGCAGTGCTAGCCCCGGAAGAACGCAGTACTTC
TRBD2 | few | TRBJ2-5 | TRBV7-2 | CASSLVVSSGGAEQETQYF | TGTGCCAGCAGCTTAGTAGTCTCTAGCGGGGGGGCCGAGCAAGAGACCCAGTACTTC
. | . | TRBJ1-5 | TRBV2 | CASGGGPNQPQHF | TGTGCCAGCGGCGGGGGGCCGAATCAGCCCCAGCATTTT
. | . | TRBJ2-6 | TRBV3-1 | CASASRGPGANVLTF | TGTGCCAGCGCTAGCAGGGGACCCGGGGCCAACGTCCTGACTTTC
. | . | TRBJ2-3 | TRBV5-1 | CASSLAPPGATADTQYF | TGCGCCAGCAGCTTGGCCCCCCCGGGGGCCACAGCGGATACGCAGTATTTT
. | . | TRBJ1-2 | TRBV12-3/TRBV12-4 | CASSFGASPNYGYTF | TGTGCCAGCAGTTTCGGGGCCAGTCCTAACTATGGCTACACCTTC
. | . | TRBJ1-1 | TRBV4-3 | CASSQKYGGSTEAFF | TGCGCCAGCAGCCAAAAGTACGGGGGGAGCACTGAAGCTTTCTTT
. | . | TRBJ2-3 | TRBV29-1 | CSARGETDAQYF | TGCAGCGCCCGTGGGGAAACAGATGCGCAGTATTTT
. | few | TRBJ2-3 | TRBV6-2/TRBV6-3 | CASSYRSYSLADTQYF | TGTGCCAGCAGTTACCGAAGTTACAGTCTCGCAGATACGCAGTATTTT
. | few | TRBJ2-1 | TRBV27 | CASSLGRSLSSYNEQFF | TGTGCCAGCAGTCTCGGACGGAGTCTAAGCTCCTACAATGAGCAGTTCTTC
. | . | TRBJ2-7 | TRBV3-1 | CASSTTGKQYF | TGTGCCAGCAGCACCACGGGGAAGCAGTACTTC
TRBD2 | . | TRBJ2-1 | TRBV6-5 | CASSYSHLAGVHNEQFF | TGTGCCAGCAGTTACTCCCACCTAGCGGGAGTGCACAATGAGCAGTTCTTC
TRBD1 | . | TRBJ1-1 | TRBV29-1 | CSAPTGGNTEAFF | TGCAGCGCACCGACAGGGGGGAACACTGAAGCTTTCTTT
. | . | TRBJ2-7 | TRBV27 | CASSLGAKEYF | TGTGCCAGCAGTTTAGGGGCCAAGGAGTACTTC
. | . | TRBJ1-2 | TRBV18 | CASSPTGTDQGGYTF | TGTGCCAGCTCACCGACCGGGACGGACCAAGGGGGCTACACCTTC
TRBD2 | . | TRBJ2-1 | TRBV7-3 | CASSLGTSAAEQFF | TGTGCCAGCAGCTTAGGGACTAGCGCAGCTGAGCAGTTCTTC
. | . | TRBJ2-7 | TRBV6-2/TRBV6-3 | CASGGQYNEQYF | TGTGCCAGCGGCGGACAGTACAATGAGCAGTACTTC